This T cell receptor (beta chain) was documented in a study of cytomegalovirus exposure and HLA in healthy donors. Study background: Roughly 77 million unique TCRs from HLA-typed donors made up an early data release.

This CDR3 has 15 amino acids. From germline, CDR1 is SGHTS and CDR2 YDEGEE. Trimming at V came to 4 bases and at J to 0 bases, leaving 4 bases not matched to a gene. Study-wide results and caveats: Altogether, about 160 TCR beta chains were recorded as cytomegalovirus-associated. With further analysis later on, most CMV-associated TCR beta chains appeared HLA-restricted.

PCR involved 60 Vbeta and 13 Jbeta primers. Sequencing used immunoSEQ multiplex PCR; TCRdb keeps in-frame clones, though not all of them. The table has about 100,000 clones, over 55% seen once; the top ten hold more than 15%. About this clone: Its antigen is still unknown.

Healthy bone marrow donors formed the donor group. Source material: PBMCs. The chain combines TRBV5-8 with TRBJ2-3, with 8 bases matching TRBD1. The receptor comes from a young woman in good health and CMV-seropositive. The CDR3 DNA reads as TGTGCCAGCAGCCCCGGGACAGGCAGCACAGATACGCAGTATTTT. Translated, it gives CASSPGTGSTDTQYF. The full variable domain, its missing parts supplied by reference TRBV5-8 and TRBJ2-3, is EAGVTQSPTHLIKTRGQQATLRCSPISGHTSVYWYQQALGLGLQFLLWYDEGEERNRGNFPPRFSGRQFPNYSSELNVNALELEDSALYLCASSPGTGSTDTQYFGPGTRLTVL.